The rows below give T cell receptor beta chains drawn from one sample of a study of PD-L1 blockade in urothelial cancer. The repertoire was sequenced with immunoSEQ multiplex PCR; TCRdb's copy has only in-frame clones and lacks some. The sample records tens of thousands of clones, around nine tenths being singletons. The source was PBMCs, collected around atezolizumab (anti-PD-L1) treatment. All receptors derive from a man in his sixties with urothelial cancer. Each CDR3 is given with its conserved first and last residue. Each record gives: clone size, J gene, V gene, D gene, CDR3 length, CDR3 protein, CDR3 DNA. D genes are given only for firm matches. Size is omitted from some rows. Given values are once, few, many or a class for expanded clones.

clone size: -
J gene: TRBJ1-1
V gene: TRBV6-1
D gene: -
CDR3 length: 14
CDR3 protein: CASSESGVTTEAFF
CDR3 DNA: TGTGCCAGCAGTGAGTCAGGGGTGACCACTGAAGCTTTCTTT

clone size: -
J gene: TRBJ2-6
V gene: TRBV7-2
D gene: TRBD1
CDR3 length: 17
CDR3 protein: CASSLRQGASGANVLTF
CDR3 DNA: TGTGCCAGCAGCCTCAGACAGGGGGCCTCTGGGGCCAACGTCCTGACTTTC

clone size: -
J gene: TRBJ2-7
V gene: TRBV5-1
D gene: TRBD2
CDR3 length: 17
CDR3 protein: CASSLGRSIAGSYEQYF
CDR3 DNA: TGCGCCAGCAGCTTGGGAAGGTCGATAGCGGGCTCCTACGAGCAGTACTTC

clone size: -
J gene: TRBJ1-5
V gene: TRBV19
D gene: -
CDR3 length: 13
CDR3 protein: CASSRGGNQPQHF
CDR3 DNA: TGTGCCAGTAGTAGGGGGGGGAATCAGCCCCAGCATTTT

clone size: -
J gene: TRBJ1-2
V gene: TRBV19
D gene: -
CDR3 length: 14
CDR3 protein: CASSQDSDLYGYTF
CDR3 DNA: TGTGCCAGTAGCCAGGACTCGGACCTCTATGGCTACACCTTC

clone size: -
J gene: TRBJ1-1
V gene: TRBV5-5
D gene: TRBD1
CDR3 length: 14
CDR3 protein: CASSLYRGQDEAFF
CDR3 DNA: TGTGCCAGCAGCTTGTACAGGGGGCAGGATGAAGCTTTCTTT

clone size: once
J gene: TRBJ2-1
V gene: TRBV7-8
D gene: -
CDR3 length: 12
CDR3 protein: CASSRRDNEQFF
CDR3 DNA: TGTGCCAGCAGTCGCAGGGACAATGAGCAGTTCTTC

clone size: few
J gene: TRBJ2-7
V gene: TRBV5-1
D gene: TRBD2
CDR3 length: 15
CDR3 protein: CASSPFLAGGGEQYF
CDR3 DNA: TGCGCCAGCAGCCCCTTCCTAGCGGGAGGTGGTGAGCAGTACTTC

clone size: -
J gene: TRBJ1-2
V gene: TRBV2
D gene: -
CDR3 length: 15
CDR3 protein: CASSDGGFRFSSYTF
CDR3 DNA: TGTGCCAGCAGTGACGGGGGGTTTCGGTTTTCAAGCTACACCTTC

clone size: -
J gene: TRBJ2-1
V gene: TRBV5-1
D gene: TRBD2
CDR3 length: 15
CDR3 protein: CASSSSGGEYNEQFF
CDR3 DNA: TGCGCCAGCAGCTCAAGCGGGGGGGAATACAATGAGCAGTTCTTC

clone size: once
J gene: TRBJ2-7
V gene: TRBV5-1
D gene: TRBD1
CDR3 length: 15
CDR3 protein: CASSTTGTGPYEQYF
CDR3 DNA: TGCGCCAGCAGCACAACCGGGACAGGACCCTACGAGCAGTACTTC

clone size: once
J gene: TRBJ2-2
V gene: TRBV27
D gene: TRBD2
CDR3 length: 14
CDR3 protein: CASSSGRAPGELFF
CDR3 DNA: TGTGCCAGCAGTAGCGGGAGGGCCCCCGGGGAGCTGTTTTTT

clone size: once
J gene: TRBJ2-5
V gene: TRBV6-6
D gene: -
CDR3 length: 12
CDR3 protein: CASRPTTETQYF
CDR3 DNA: TGTGCCAGCAGACCTACTACGGAGACCCAGTACTTC

clone size: -
J gene: TRBJ1-6
V gene: TRBV2
D gene: -
CDR3 length: 16
CDR3 protein: CASLHGPSSYNSPLHF
CDR3 DNA: TGTGCCAGCCTACATGGGCCGAGCTCCTATAATTCACCCCTCCACTTT

clone size: -
J gene: TRBJ2-3
V gene: TRBV30
D gene: -
CDR3 length: 15
CDR3 protein: CAWSVQARFADTQYF
CDR3 DNA: TGTGCCTGGAGTGTACAGGCCCGCTTCGCAGATACGCAGTATTTT

clone size: -
J gene: TRBJ2-7
V gene: TRBV7-2
D gene: TRBD1
CDR3 length: 16
CDR3 protein: CASSLAPGTGAYEQYF
CDR3 DNA: TGTGCCAGCAGCTTAGCGCCAGGGACAGGGGCCTACGAGCAGTACTTC